This T cell receptor beta chain is drawn from a study of ipilimumab plus nivolumab after autologous stem cell transplantation. For the study at large: DLBCL patients had primary refractory or relapsed disease.

This clone was found once. The repertoire was sequenced with immunoSEQ multiplex PCR; TCRdb's copy has only in-frame clones and lacks some. The sample holds 15,000 to 20,000 clones, approximately 80% seen once. CDR3 length: 17 amino acids. Germline lookup yields CDR1 MDHEN and CDR2 SYDVKM. Germline trimming cut 2 bases from V and 1 base from J; bases unmatched to any gene: 10. Here the sequenced sample was PBMCs, taken in a trial of ipilimumab plus nivolumab as post-transplant consolidation. This clonotype originated in a male donor with diffuse large B-cell lymphoma. V gene TRBV28 combines with J gene TRBJ2-5, with 7 bases that match TRBD1. The CDR3 coding sequence is TGTGCCAGCAGTTTAATGAGTACAGGGGTGTTCCAAGAGACCCAGTACTTC. Its protein product is CASSLMSTGVFQETQYF.